Listed below are T cell receptor beta chains from one sample, sequenced in a study of a mutant IDH1 vaccine in newly diagnosed glioma. These TCRs' antigens remain unknown. Assay: immunoSEQ multiplex PCR; the TCRdb copy retains only in-frame clones and omits some. The data contain tens of thousands of clones, 86% of them singletons. The sequencing here drew on PBMCs, taken from a glioma patient whose treatment included an IDH1 peptide vaccine. These receptors all come from a man aged 35-49 years with glioma. Both conserved end residues are part of each CDR3. D genes are given only for firm matches. Size values are once, few and many counts, or a class for expanded clones, and some rows have none.

v_gene,d_gene,abundance,j_gene,CDR3nt,CDR3aa
TRBV12-5,TRBD2,few,TRBJ2-2,TGTGCTAGTGGTTTGGTAAAAGACGGGAGGTCTGACACCGGGGAGCTGTTTTTT,CASGLVKDGRSDTGELFF
TRBV7-2,TRBD2,-,TRBJ2-7,TGTGCCAGCAGCGAAGAGCCGGGACTACAATCCTCCTACGAGCAGTACTTC,CASSEEPGLQSSYEQYF
TRBV4-3,TRBD2,-,TRBJ2-7,TGCGCCAGCAGCCAAGATGCTCTAGCGGGAGTGGTGCAGTACTTC,CASSQDALAGVVQYF
TRBV14,TRBD1,-,TRBJ1-2,TGTGCCAGCAGCCACGGACAGGAAAACTATGGCTACACCTTC,CASSHGQENYGYTF
TRBV11-2,-,-,TRBJ2-5,TGTGCCAGCAATCGGGACACTCGAGAGACCCAGTACTTC,CASNRDTRETQYF
TRBV13,-,-,TRBJ2-7,TGTGCCAGCAGTCCATCAAACGGGTGGGACGAGCAGTACTTC,CASSPSNGWDEQYF
TRBV29-1,-,-,TRBJ2-1,TGCAGCGCCTCTCCCGCTGAGCAGTTCTTC,CSASPAEQFF
TRBV7-6,-,-,TRBJ1-5,TGTGCCAGCAGCCCTCACAGGAATCAGCCCCAGCATTTT,CASSPHRNQPQHF
TRBV6-5,-,-,TRBJ1-4,TGTGCCAGCAGTTACTCGGCAGGGGTTAAACTGTTTTTT,CASSYSAGVKLFF
TRBV19,-,-,TRBJ1-1,TGTGCCAGTAGCCTGGGGCCCCGCACTGAAGCTTTCTTT,CASSLGPRTEAFF
TRBV19,-,-,TRBJ1-5,TGTGCCAGTTCGAGGTCATTCAGTCAGCCCCAGCATTTT,CASSRSFSQPQHF
TRBV27,TRBD1,-,TRBJ2-2,TGTGCCAGCAGTTCGGACAGGGGTAGGGAGCTGTTTTTT,CASSSDRGRELFF
TRBV7-9,-,-,TRBJ2-7,TGTGCCAGCAGGACGTTCGGGGAGCAGTACTTC,CASRTFGEQYF
TRBV29-1,-,few,TRBJ2-3,TGCAGCGTTGGCCAGACATCCCTCACAGATACGCAGTATTTT,CSVGQTSLTDTQYF
TRBV2,-,few,TRBJ2-7,TGTGCCAGCAGTGAAGAAACTAGCTACGAGCAGTACTTC,CASSEETSYEQYF
TRBV7-8,-,-,TRBJ2-1,TGTGCCAGCAGCTTAGTGGGGACATACAATGAGCAGTTCTTC,CASSLVGTYNEQFF
TRBV11-3,TRBD2,-,TRBJ2-5,TGTGCCAGCAGCTTAGATTCCAGCGGGGGTACCCAGTACTTC,CASSLDSSGGTQYF
TRBV5-5,-,-,TRBJ2-7,TGTGCCAGCAGCTCCGCAAGTTACGAGCAGTACTTC,CASSSASYEQYF
TRBV7-2,-,few,TRBJ1-5,TGTGCCAGCAGCTTGGGATATCAGCCCCAGCATTTT,CASSLGYQPQHF
TRBV9,-,once,TRBJ1-1,TGTGCCAGCAGCGTAGGAGTGGCAGGAGGGGACACTGAAGCTTTCTTT,CASSVGVAGGDTEAFF
TRBV21-1,-,-,TRBJ2-5,TGTGCCAGCAGCAAAGCGCTTTCCGGGGGAGAACAAGAGACCCAGTACTTC,CASSKALSGGEQETQYF
TRBV7-6,-,-,TRBJ2-5,TGTGCCAGCAGCCCACTCCAGGGGGAGACCCAGTACTTC,CASSPLQGETQYF
TRBV4-1,TRBD2,once,TRBJ2-1,TGCGCCAGCAGCCAAGTGTGGCGGGAGGAGCAGTTCTTC,CASSQVWREEQFF
TRBV2,-,-,TRBJ2-5,TGTGCCAGCAGCGTCCAGGGGGAGACCCAGTACTTC,CASSVQGETQYF
TRBV19,-,-,TRBJ1-5,TGTGCCAGTAGTATCGGTCAGGTAAGCCAGCCCCAGCATTTT,CASSIGQVSQPQHF
TRBV5-6,-,-,TRBJ2-1,TGTGCCAGCAGCTTGGTACGCCAGGAGCAGTTCTTC,CASSLVRQEQFF
TRBV9,-,-,TRBJ2-2,TGTGCCAGCACCCGGTCCCGAAGGGCCGGGGAGCTGTTTTTT,CASTRSRRAGELFF
TRBV5-4,TRBD2,-,TRBJ2-3,TGTGCCAGCAGCTTGGGTGCCGGACTAGCGGGAGGGGCAGATACGCAGTATTTT,CASSLGAGLAGGADTQYF
TRBV4-2,TRBD2,-,TRBJ2-7,TGTGCCAGCAGCCCGCTGGGAGGGGTTTCCTACGAGCAGTACTTC,CASSPLGGVSYEQYF
TRBV20-1,-,-,TRBJ2-7,TGCAGTGCTCTACAGGGAGACGAGCAGTACTTC,CSALQGDEQYF
TRBV28,-,-,TRBJ2-7,TGTGCCAGCAGGGAACAGGGGAGGACCTACGAGCAGTACTTC,CASREQGRTYEQYF
TRBV15,-,-,TRBJ2-1,TGTGCCACCAGCAGAGCTGTCGAGGGCAGGAATGAGCAGTTCTTC,CATSRAVEGRNEQFF
TRBV7-2,TRBD2,-,TRBJ2-7,TGTGCCAGCAGCAGTCACCCGGGACTAGCGGAGTCCTACGAGCAGTACTTC,CASSSHPGLAESYEQYF
TRBV5-6,-,-,TRBJ2-7,TGTGCCAGCAGCTTTTGGCTCAACGAGCAGTACTTC,CASSFWLNEQYF
TRBV6-5,TRBD2,-,TRBJ2-7,TGTGCCAGCAGTTACTCGTCTAGCGGGAGATCGTACTTC,CASSYSSSGRSYF
TRBV6-5,-,-,TRBJ1-1,TGTGCCAGCAGTTATGAGGGATGGGACACTGAAGCTTTCTTT,CASSYEGWDTEAFF
TRBV15,-,-,TRBJ2-5,TGTGCCACCAGCAGAGTTGAGGGGACCCAGTACTTC,CATSRVEGTQYF
TRBV14,TRBD1,once,TRBJ1-1,TGTGCCAGCAGCCAAGGACAGGGGCGCCGACTTGAAGCTTTCTTT,CASSQGQGRRLEAFF
TRBV7-2,-,-,TRBJ1-5,TGTGCCAGCAGCTTAGCACGCTATAGCAATCAGCCCCAGCATTTT,CASSLARYSNQPQHF
TRBV4-2,-,-,TRBJ2-3,TGTGCCAGCAGCTCCCGGGGGGCGGTGGATACGCAGTATTTT,CASSSRGAVDTQYF
TRBV10-2,-,-,TRBJ2-7,TGCGCCAGCAGTGCTGCGGGAAACGAGCAGTACTTC,CASSAAGNEQYF
TRBV25-1,-,-,TRBJ2-7,TGTGCCAGCAGTGAATCGTCTAGGACGGACCACTTCTACGAGCAGTACTTC,CASSESSRTDHFYEQYF
TRBV9,TRBD2,-,TRBJ2-5,TGTGCCAGCAGCGTTGGACTAGTCTTAGGAGAGACCCAGTACTTC,CASSVGLVLGETQYF